This T cell receptor (beta chain) derives from a study of control samples from healthy donors and cancer patients. Germline loops: CDR1 GTSNPN, CDR2 SVGIG (reference sequence). The length of the CDR3 is 13 residues. V lost 0 bases and J lost 7, with 10 bases in between. Here immunoSEQ multiplex PCR was the method, and the copy in TCRdb shows in-frame clones only, minus some. The table shows more than 95,000 clones, with about 92% occurring only once. The chain employs TRBV30 and TRBJ2-1; no reliable D call. This TCR derives from a man aged 18 to 35 in good health. Sample: blood. CDR3 DNA sequence: TGTGCCTGGAGTGTAAGGGTGTCTAATGAGCAGTTCTTC. Encoded protein: CAWSVRVSNEQFF.